These 25 T cell receptor beta chains were all obtained from the same sample, sequenced in a study of technical replicates of blood from a handful of donors. Profiling relied on immunoSEQ multiplex PCR, and the TCRdb table lists in-frame clones only, not all of them. The repertoire has 75,000 to 95,000 clones, around 96% of them found once; the top ten carry more than 0.2%. Sequencing input: T cells isolated from PBMCs. The receptors here all came from a human donor in good health.

This sequence joins TRBV10-3 and TRBJ2-5; 10 bases line up with TRBD2. Germline V gene lookup returns CDR1 ENHRY and CDR2 SYGVKD. CDR3 size: 17 residues. With V trimmed by 0 bases and J by 5 bases, 9 bases remained unmatched. Here the CDR3 reads CAISESTGTSVSETQYF. DNA of the CDR3: TGTGCCATCAGTGAGTCCACCGGGACTAGCGTCTCTGAGACCCAGTACTTC.

This rearrangement joins TRBV19 to TRBJ2-5; no clear D. The CDR3 runs to 15 residues. Trimming cost V 4 bases and J 3 bases, with 15 bases left between them. CDR1 and CDR2 (germline): LNHDA, SQIVND (reference sequence). The CDR3 sequence: CASSTSGRKKETQYF. The CDR3 DNA sequence: TGTGCCAGTAGTACTTCGGGTCGGAAGAAAGAGACCCAGTACTTC.

The chain recombines TRBV29-1 with TRBJ2-1; TRBD2 matches 7 bases. CDR3 length: 13 amino acids. Germline V gene sequence: CDR1 SQVTM, CDR2 ANQGSEA. The CDR3 nucleotides read TGCAGTGGGAGGGCGGGGTCCTACAATGAGCAGTTCTTC. Protein: CSGRAGSYNEQFF.

V gene TRBV28 combines with J gene TRBJ2-7, with 10 nucleotides matching TRBD1. After removal of 6 bases from V and 6 bases from J, the junction contained 14 bases not matched to a gene. This CDR3 region has 16 residues. CDR1 and CDR2 from the germline V gene are MDHEN and SYDVKM. The CDR3 protein is CASSDLQTGGEVEQYF. CDR3 DNA sequence: TGTGCCAGCAGCGACCTGCAGACAGGGGGCGAAGTCGAGCAGTACTTC. Complete variable domain (other parts from reference TRBV28 and TRBJ2-7): DVKVTQSSRYLVKRTGEKVFLECVQDMDHENMFWYRQDPGLGLRLIYFSYDVKMKEKGDIPEGYSVSREKKERFSLILESASTNQTSMYLCASSDLQTGGEVEQYFGPGTRLTVT.

The chain is built from TRBV11-2 and TRBJ2-7; D might be TRBD2 (6 bases). CDR3 length: 14 residues. Deletions cut 5 bases from V and 6 bases from J, with 17 bases between. From germline, CDR1 is SGHAT and CDR2 FQNNGV. In DNA form, the CDR3 reads TGTGCCAGCAGCCACGCCAGCGGGTCCCCCGAGCAGTACTTC. Its translation: CASSHASGSPEQYF.

J is TRBJ2-3 and V is TRBV19, with D unresolved. Per germline, CDR1 LNHDA and CDR2 SQIVND (reference sequence). The CDR3 spans 15 residues. With 1 base removed from V and 2 bases from J, the gap between germline ends came to 10 bases. The CDR3 DNA reads TGTGCCAGTAGTATAGGAGGCCGCGACACAGATACGCAGTATTTT. This codes for CASSIGGRDTDTQYF.

The V gene is TRBV2, the J gene TRBJ1-5; tentative D call: TRBD1 (5 bases). Trimming cost V 2 bases and J 1 base, with 12 bases left between them. Germline-derived CDR1 and CDR2 are SNHLY and FYNNEI. The CDR3 loop spans 16 amino acids. DNA for the CDR3: TGTGCCAGCAGTGAAACGGTGGCAGGGAGCAATCAGCCCCAGCATTTT. Its translation is CASSETVAGSNQPQHF.

Written as DNA, the CDR3 is TGTGCCAGCAGTACAAACCCAGGGACACCGTCTTATGGCTACACCTTC. Protein: CASSTNPGTPSYGYTF. The chain couples TRBV7-9 to TRBJ1-2, with a weak D call TRBD1 (6 bases). Trimming shortened V by 6 bases and J by 5 bases, and 22 bases separated the two germline ends. Germline-derived CDR1 and CDR2 are SEHNR and FQNEAQ (reference sequence). The CDR3 contains 16 residues.

This clone was seen a few times. CDR3 bases: TGTGCCTCCTCCCGGGAGAACACCGGGGAGCTGTTTTTT. It codes for CASSRENTGELFF. This sequence joins TRBV27 and TRBJ2-2; a weak D match, TRBD2 (5 bases). Between the trimmed V and J ends, which lost 11 bases and 1 base, there was a span of 11 bases. The CDR3 is made up of 13 amino acids. In germline, CDR1 is MNHEY, CDR2 SMNVEV (reference sequence).

Points on this clone: The same CDR3 arises from other DNA sequences in this sample as well. This chain joins TRBV5-4 and TRBJ1-5; a weak D match, TRBD1 (5 bases). The CDR3 spans 14 residues. Germline-derived CDR1 and CDR2 are SGHNT and YYREEE (reference sequence). Deletions cut 0 bases from V and 4 bases from J, with 8 bases between. The CDR3 protein is CASSLAGGNQPQHF. As DNA, the CDR3 is TGTGCCAGCAGCTTGGCGGGGGGGAATCAGCCCCAGCATTTT.

This chain uses TRBV11-2 with TRBJ2-7; D is possibly TRBD1 (5 bases). Germline CDR1 and CDR2: SGHAT and FQNNGV. This CDR3 contains 14 residues. V was pared by 3 bases and J by 2 bases, with 11 bases between. The CDR3 nucleotides are TGTGCCAGCAGCTTCGGGCAGGGAACCTACGAGCAGTACTTC. Protein product: CASSFGQGTYEQYF.

This clone appeared once. V usage is TRBV30 and J usage is TRBJ2-5, with a possible D match to TRBD1 (5 bases). Trimming removed 5 bases at V and 1 base at J, with 11 bases between. CDR3 length equals 13 residues. Germline V CDR1 and CDR2: GTSNPN, SVGIG (reference sequence). The chain's CDR3 is CAWGTGLQETQYF. CDR3 DNA sequence: TGTGCCTGGGGAACAGGCCTCCAAGAGACCCAGTACTTC.

The genes are TRBV18 and TRBJ2-1, with TRBD2 matching over 12 bases. The CDR3 runs to 16 residues. Losses at the gene ends were 4 bases for V and 1 base for J; bases not matched to a gene: 2. The germline V gene encodes CDR1 KGHSH and CDR2 LQKENI. The CDR3 loop reads CASSLGLAGSYNEQFF. In nucleotides, the CDR3 is TGTGCCAGCTCACTAGGACTAGCGGGATCCTACAATGAGCAGTTCTTC.

This chain connects TRBV6-1 to TRBJ2-3; 11 nucleotides agree with TRBD2. The germline V gene has CDR1 MNHNS and CDR2 SASEGT. The CDR3 is 18 amino acids. Trimming at V came to 2 bases and at J to 2 bases, leaving 9 bases not matched to a gene. The CDR3 loop is CASSETQGTSGSTDTQYF. DNA for the CDR3: TGTGCCAGCAGTGAAACCCAGGGGACTAGCGGATCCACAGATACGCAGTATTTT.

This chain links TRBV6-5 with TRBJ1-2; D is undetermined. Trimming removed 2 bases from V and 8 bases from J, with 15 bases in between. This CDR3 region has 14 residues. CDR1 is MNHEY, CDR2 SVGAGI, per germline. CDR3 in DNA: TGTGCCAGCAGTTACCCGGGGAATTCGAACGGCTACACCTTC. Its translation: CASSYPGNSNGYTF.

The chain recombines TRBV5-5 with TRBJ1-5, with a possible D match to TRBD1 (6 bases). In germline, CDR1 is SGHKS, CDR2 YYEKEE (reference sequence). The CDR3 is made up of 17 amino acids. The germline V and J ends were trimmed by 1 base and 5 bases, with 19 bases remaining between them. The CDR3, as DNA: TGTGCCAGCAGCTTGTCCCCACCGGTCAGGGGTGATCAGCCCCAGCATTTT. This translates into CASSLSPPVRGDQPQHF.

This chain joins TRBV27 and TRBJ1-1; D gene uncertain. The CDR3 loop spans 15 amino acids. Trimming shortened V by 3 bases and J by 0 bases, and 11 bases separated the two germline ends. Germline assignment: CDR1 MNHEY and CDR2 SMNVEV (reference sequence). The CDR3 nucleotides read TGTGCCAGCAGTTTGCCACAGAGCCTGAACACTGAAGCTTTCTTT. It specifies CASSLPQSLNTEAFF.

The rearrangement uses TRBV28 and TRBJ2-1; 8 bases map to TRBD2. CDR3 length: 14 amino acids. From germline, CDR1 is MDHEN and CDR2 SYDVKM. In nucleotides, the CDR3 is TGTGGCACGGACAGCGGGAGTCCCAGGGGTGAGCAGTTCTTC. Translation gives CGTDSGSPRGEQFF.

This chain links TRBV7-8 with TRBJ1-1, with D possibly TRBD1 on 6 matching bases. The germline V gene has CDR1 SGHVS and CDR2 FQNEAQ. The CDR3 length is 14 residues. Trimming took 3 bases from V and 6 from J, leaving 14 bases between them. The CDR3 DNA follows: TGTGCCAGCAGCTTTCACAGGGTTGGGTCTGAAGCTTTCTTT. It specifies CASSFHRVGSEAFF.

V usage is TRBV6-1 and J usage is TRBJ2-7; no reliable D call. Trimming shortened V by 6 bases and J by 4 bases, and 10 bases separated the two germline ends. This CDR3 comprises 12 residues. Germline V gives CDR1 MNHNS, CDR2 SASEGT. This CDR3 is CASSQLRYEQYF. In DNA, the CDR3 is TGTGCCAGCAGCCAACTTCGGTACGAGCAGTACTTC.

V gene TRBV12-2 combines with J gene TRBJ1-1; no check of the table's D call, TRBD1, against the DNA was made. TRBV12-2 is a listed pseudogene. This CDR3 region has 12 residues. The CDR3 spells CALSRGTTEAFF. CDR3 sequence (DNA): TGTGCACTATCTAGGGGCACCACTGAAGCTTTCTTT.

This clone was picked up one time. The rearrangement joins TRBV6-1 to TRBJ1-2; 7 bases fit TRBD1. The germline CDR1 and CDR2 sequences are MNHNS and SASEGT. The CDR3 is 14 amino acids. V shed 4 bases and J 3 bases; nucleotides not matched to a gene: 5. Here the CDR3 DNA reads TGTGCCAGCAGTGCCAGAGGGGGCTACTATGGCTACACCTTC. This gives the protein CASSARGGYYGYTF.

This clone occurred once. The gene calls are TRBV6-1 and TRBJ1-2, with a weak D call TRBD1 (5 bases). This CDR3 spans 15 amino acids. Trimming took 2 bases from V and 4 from J, leaving 14 bases between them. Per the germline V gene, CDR1 is MNHNS and CDR2 is SASEGT. The DNA of the CDR3 is TGTGCCAGCAGTGAACCCTCAGGACAAGTCTATGGCTACACCTTC. Translation: CASSEPSGQVYGYTF.

J is TRBJ1-1 and V is TRBV10-1, with D maybe TRBD1 (5 bases). Germline CDR1 and CDR2: WNHNN and SYGVQD (reference sequence). This CDR3 is built from 15 residues. With 0 bases removed from V and 5 bases from J, the gap between germline ends came to 13 bases. The CDR3 sequence: CASSESNQGQTEAFF. The CDR3 DNA sequence: TGCGCCAGCAGTGAGTCGAATCAGGGTCAAACTGAAGCTTTCTTT.

The V call is TRBV30, the J call TRBJ1-1; D is uncertain. The germline V and J ends were trimmed by 3 bases and 0 bases, with 17 bases remaining between them. The CDR3 is 16 amino acids. Germline V CDR1 and CDR2: GTSNPN, SVGIG (reference sequence). CDR3 region: CAWSDRSWYLNTEAFF. The CDR3 DNA is TGTGCCTGGAGCGATAGGAGTTGGTACCTGAACACTGAAGCTTTCTTT.